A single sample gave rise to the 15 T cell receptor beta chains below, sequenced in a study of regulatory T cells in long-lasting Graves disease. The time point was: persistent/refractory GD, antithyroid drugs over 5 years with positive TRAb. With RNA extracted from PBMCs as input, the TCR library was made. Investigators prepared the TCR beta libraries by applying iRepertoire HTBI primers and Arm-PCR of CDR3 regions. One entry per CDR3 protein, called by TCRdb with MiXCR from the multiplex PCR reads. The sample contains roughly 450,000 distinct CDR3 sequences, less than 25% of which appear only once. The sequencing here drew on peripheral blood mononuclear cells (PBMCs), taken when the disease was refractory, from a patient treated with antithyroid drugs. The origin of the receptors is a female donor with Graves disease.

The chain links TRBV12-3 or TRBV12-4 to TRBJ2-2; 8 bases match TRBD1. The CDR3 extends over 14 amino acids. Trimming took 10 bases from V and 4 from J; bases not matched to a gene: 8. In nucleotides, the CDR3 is TGTGCCACCACCGGACAGGGAGGCACCGGGGAGCTGTTTTTT. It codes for CATTGQGGTGELFF.

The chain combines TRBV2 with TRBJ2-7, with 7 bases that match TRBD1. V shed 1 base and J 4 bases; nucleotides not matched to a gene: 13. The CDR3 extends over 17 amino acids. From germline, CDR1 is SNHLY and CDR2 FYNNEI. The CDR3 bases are TGTGCCAGCAGTGAAGTAGGGGGCGCATATCGAGGGTACGAGCAGTACTTC. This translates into CASSEVGGAYRGYEQYF.

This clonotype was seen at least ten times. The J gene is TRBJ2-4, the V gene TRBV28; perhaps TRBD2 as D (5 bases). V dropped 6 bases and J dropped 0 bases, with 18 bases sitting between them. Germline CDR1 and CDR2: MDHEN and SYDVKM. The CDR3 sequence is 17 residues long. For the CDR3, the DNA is TGTGCCAGCAGCCCTCTGAGAGCGGTCCTAGCCAAAAACATTCAGTACTTC. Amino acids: CASSPLRAVLAKNIQYF.

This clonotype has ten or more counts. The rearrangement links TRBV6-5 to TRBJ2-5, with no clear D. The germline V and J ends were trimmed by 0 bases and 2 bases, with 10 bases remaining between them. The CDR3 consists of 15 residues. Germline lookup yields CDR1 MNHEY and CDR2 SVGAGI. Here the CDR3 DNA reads TGTGCCAGCAGTTACTCCGCGGCAGGTCAAGAGACCCAGTACTTC. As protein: CASSYSAAGQETQYF.

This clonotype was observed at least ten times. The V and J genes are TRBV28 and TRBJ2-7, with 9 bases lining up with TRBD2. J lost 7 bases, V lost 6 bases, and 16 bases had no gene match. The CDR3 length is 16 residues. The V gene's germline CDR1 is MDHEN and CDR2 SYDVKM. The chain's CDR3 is CASSYTYPISGGEQYF. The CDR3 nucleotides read TGTGCCAGCAGCTACACCTACCCAATCAGCGGGGGGGAGCAGTACTTC. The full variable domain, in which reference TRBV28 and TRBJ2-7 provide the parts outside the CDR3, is DVKVTQSSRYLVKRTGEKVFLECVQDMDHENMFWYRQDPGLGLRLIYFSYDVKMKEKGDIPEGYSVSREKKERFSLILESASTNQTSMYLCASSYTYPISGGEQYFGPGTRLTVT.

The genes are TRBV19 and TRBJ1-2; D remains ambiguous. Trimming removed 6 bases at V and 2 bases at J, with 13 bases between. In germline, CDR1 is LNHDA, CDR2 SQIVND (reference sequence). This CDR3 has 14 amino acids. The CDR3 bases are TGTGCCAGTAGCAGCCGTCAAACCAACTATGGCTACACCTTC. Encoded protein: CASSSRQTNYGYTF.

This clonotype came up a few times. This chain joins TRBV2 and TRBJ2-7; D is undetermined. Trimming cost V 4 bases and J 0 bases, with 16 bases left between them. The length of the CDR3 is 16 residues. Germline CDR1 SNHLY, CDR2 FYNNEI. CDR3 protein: CASSAPSRLTSYEQYF. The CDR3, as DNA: TGTGCCAGCAGTGCCCCTTCGCGGCTAACCTCCTACGAGCAGTACTTC.

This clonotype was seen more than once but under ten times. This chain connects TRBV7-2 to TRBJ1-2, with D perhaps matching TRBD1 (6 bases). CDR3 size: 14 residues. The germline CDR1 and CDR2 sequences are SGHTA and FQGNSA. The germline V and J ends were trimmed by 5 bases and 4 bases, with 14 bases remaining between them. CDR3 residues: CASSPVGQLYGYTF. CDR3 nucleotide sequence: TGTGCCAGCAGCCCCGTCGGACAGCTCTATGGCTACACCTTC.

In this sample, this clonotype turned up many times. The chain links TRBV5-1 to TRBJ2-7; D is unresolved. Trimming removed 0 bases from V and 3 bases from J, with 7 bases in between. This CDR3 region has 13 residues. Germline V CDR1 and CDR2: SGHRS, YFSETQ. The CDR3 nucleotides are TGCGCCAGCAGCTTGGCCTCTATCTACGAGCAGTACTTC. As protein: CASSLASIYEQYF. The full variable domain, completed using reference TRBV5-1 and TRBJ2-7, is KAGVTQTPRYLIKTRGQQVTLSCSPISGHRSVSWYQQTPGQGLQFLFEYFSETQRNKGNFPGRFSGRQFSNSRSEMNVSTLELGDSALYLCASSLASIYEQYFGPGTRLTVT.

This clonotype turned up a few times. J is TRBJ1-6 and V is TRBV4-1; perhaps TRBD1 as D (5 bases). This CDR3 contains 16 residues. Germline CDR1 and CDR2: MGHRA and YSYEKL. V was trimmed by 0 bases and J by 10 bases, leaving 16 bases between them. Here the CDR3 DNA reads TGCGCCAGCAGCCAAGAGGGGGGGGACTTAGGCTCACCCCTCCACTTT. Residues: CASSQEGGDLGSPLHF.

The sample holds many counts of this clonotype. The chain's CDR3 is CASSGLNQPQHF. Written as DNA, the CDR3 is TGTGCCAGTAGTGGATTGAATCAGCCCCAGCATTTT. The gene calls are TRBV19 and TRBJ1-5; no definite D call. V lost 5 bases to trimming and J lost 4 bases, with 6 bases between them. The CDR3 covers 12 residues. Per germline, CDR1 LNHDA and CDR2 SQIVND (reference sequence).

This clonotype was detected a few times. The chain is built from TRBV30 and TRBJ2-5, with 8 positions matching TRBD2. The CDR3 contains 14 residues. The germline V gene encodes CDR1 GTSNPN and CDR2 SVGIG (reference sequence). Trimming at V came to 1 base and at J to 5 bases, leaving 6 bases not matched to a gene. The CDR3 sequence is CAWSEGGRHETQYF. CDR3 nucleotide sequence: TGTGCCTGGAGTGAGGGCGGGAGGCACGAGACCCAGTACTTC.

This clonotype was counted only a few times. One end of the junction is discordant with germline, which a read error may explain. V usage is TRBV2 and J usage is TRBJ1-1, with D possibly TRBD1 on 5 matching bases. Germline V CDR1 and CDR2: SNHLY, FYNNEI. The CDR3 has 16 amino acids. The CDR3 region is CASRQGEGTTNTGAFF. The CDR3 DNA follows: TGTGCCAGCAGACAAGGGGAGGGGACTACGAACACTGGAGCTTTCTTT.

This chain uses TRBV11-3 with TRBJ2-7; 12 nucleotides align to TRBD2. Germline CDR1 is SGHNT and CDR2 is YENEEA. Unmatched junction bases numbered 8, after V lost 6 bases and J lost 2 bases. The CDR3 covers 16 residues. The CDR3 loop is CASSQFLAGGPYEQYF. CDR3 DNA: TGTGCCAGCAGTCAATTCCTAGCGGGAGGGCCCTACGAGCAGTACTTC.

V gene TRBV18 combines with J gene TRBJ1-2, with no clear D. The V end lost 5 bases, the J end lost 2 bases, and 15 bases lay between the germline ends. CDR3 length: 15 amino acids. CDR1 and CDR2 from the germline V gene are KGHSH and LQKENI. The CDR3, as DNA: TGTGCCAGCTCATCAGATTGGACGGAGAACTATGGCTACACCTTC. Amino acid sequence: CASSSDWTENYGYTF.